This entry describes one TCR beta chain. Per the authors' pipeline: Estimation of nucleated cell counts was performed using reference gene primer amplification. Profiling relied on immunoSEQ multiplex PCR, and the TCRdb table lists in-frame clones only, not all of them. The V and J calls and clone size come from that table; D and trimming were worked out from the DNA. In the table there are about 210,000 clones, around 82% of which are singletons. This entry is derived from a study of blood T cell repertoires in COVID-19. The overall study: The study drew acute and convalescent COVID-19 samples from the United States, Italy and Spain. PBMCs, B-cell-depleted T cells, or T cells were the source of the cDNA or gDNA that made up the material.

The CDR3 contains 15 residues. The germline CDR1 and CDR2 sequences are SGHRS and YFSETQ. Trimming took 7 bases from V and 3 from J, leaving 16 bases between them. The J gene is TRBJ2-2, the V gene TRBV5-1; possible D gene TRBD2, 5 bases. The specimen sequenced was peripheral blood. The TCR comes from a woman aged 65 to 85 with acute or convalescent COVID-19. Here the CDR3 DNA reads TGCGCCAGCCGACCTGCGGGCCCCTACACCGGGGAGCTGTTTTTT. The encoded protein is CASRPAGPYTGELFF.